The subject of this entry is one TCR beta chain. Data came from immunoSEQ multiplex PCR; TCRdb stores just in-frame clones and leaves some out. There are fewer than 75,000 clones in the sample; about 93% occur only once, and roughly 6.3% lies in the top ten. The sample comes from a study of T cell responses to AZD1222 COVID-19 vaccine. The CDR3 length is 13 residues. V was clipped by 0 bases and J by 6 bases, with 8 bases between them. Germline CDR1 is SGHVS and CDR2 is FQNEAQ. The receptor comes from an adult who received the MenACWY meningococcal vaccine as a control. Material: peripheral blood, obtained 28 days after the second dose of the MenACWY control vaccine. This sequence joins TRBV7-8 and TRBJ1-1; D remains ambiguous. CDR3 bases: TGTGCCAGCAGCTTAGCTGGGGAAGCTGAAGCTTTCTTT. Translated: CASSLAGEAEAFF.